These 21 T cell receptor beta chains originate from one sample sequenced in a study of OX40 agonist ivuxolimab in advanced cancers. Clones were sequenced by immunoSEQ multiplex PCR, and TCRdb holds only the in-frame ones, with some missing. The data hold roughly 50,000 clones, with around 80% observed a single time. This specimen consisted of CD4+ or CD8+ T cells sorted from blood, obtained in a trial of the OX40 agonist ivuxolimab. The receptors come from an adult with an advanced solid tumor such as melanoma, head and neck, liver or kidney cancer.

This sequence joins TRBV18 and TRBJ1-6; TRBD1 might be the D (5 bases). Trimming pared 3 bases from V and 7 bases from J, leaving 13 bases between. Germline V gene lookup returns CDR1 KGHSH and CDR2 LQKENI. There are 15 residues in the CDR3. The CDR3: CASSPVRDSNSPLHF. CDR3 nucleotides: TGTGCCAGCTCACCGGTCCGGGACTCAAATTCACCCCTCCACTTT. Supplemented by reference TRBV18 and TRBJ1-6, the full variable domain reads NAGVMQNPRHLVRRRGQEARLRCSPMKGHSHVYWYRQLPEEGLKFMVYLQKENIIDESGMPKERFSAEFPKEGPSILRIQQVVRGDSAAYFCASSPVRDSNSPLHFGNGTRLTVT.

This sequence joins TRBV7-8 and TRBJ2-2, with a tentative D call TRBD2 (6 bases). The CDR3 is made up of 13 amino acids. Per germline, CDR1 SGHVS and CDR2 FQNEAQ. Trimming removed 5 bases from V and 6 bases from J, with 10 bases in between. The CDR3: CASSPREAGELFF. The CDR3 DNA follows: TGTGCCAGCAGCCCCAGGGAGGCCGGGGAGCTGTTTTTT.

The chain uses TRBV27 and TRBJ1-4, with a tentative D call TRBD1 (5 bases). V lost 4 bases, J lost 3 bases, and 12 bases lay in between. CDR1 and CDR2 from the germline V gene are MNHEY and SMNVEV (reference sequence). The CDR3 has 15 residues. The CDR3 sequence: CASSWQGRANEKLFF. CDR3 DNA: TGTGCCAGCAGTTGGCAGGGAAGGGCTAATGAAAAACTGTTTTTT. The full variable domain, rest sourced from reference TRBV27 and TRBJ1-4, is EAQVTQNPRYLITVTGKKLTVTCSQNMNHEYMSWYRQDPGLGLRQIYYSMNVEVTDKGDVPEGYKVSRKEKRNFPLILESPSPNQTSLYFCASSWQGRANEKLFFGSGTQLSVL.

This rearrangement joins TRBV7-2 to TRBJ2-3; D is unresolved. Germline CDR1 is SGHTA and CDR2 is FQGNSA. V was trimmed by 1 base and J by 4 bases, leaving 6 bases between them. The CDR3 is 13 residues long. The CDR3 sequence: CASSLVGADTQYF. Here the CDR3 DNA reads TGTGCCAGCAGCTTAGTAGGCGCAGATACGCAGTATTTT.

This clone was recorded only once. The J gene is TRBJ2-1, the V gene TRBV15; D gene unclear. Per the germline V gene, CDR1 is LNHNV and CDR2 is YYDKDF (reference sequence). The V end lost 5 bases, the J end lost 3 bases, and 2 bases lay between the germline ends. The CDR3 loop spans 11 amino acids. As DNA, the CDR3 is TGTGCCACCAGCGGCTACAATGAGCAGTTCTTC. Protein sequence: CATSGYNEQFF. The complete variable domain, with remaining parts taken from reference TRBV15 and TRBJ2-1, reads DAMVIQNPRYQVTQFGKPVTLSCSQTLNHNVMYWYQQKSSQAPKLLFHYYDKDFNNEADTPDNFQSRRPNTSFCFLDIRSPGLGDTAMYLCATSGYNEQFFGPGTRLTVL.

The chain couples TRBV27 to TRBJ2-2, with 7 bases fitting TRBD1. V shed 8 bases and J 2 bases; nucleotides not matched to a gene: 11. The CDR3 runs to 16 residues. The germline V gene encodes CDR1 MNHEY and CDR2 SMNVEV (reference sequence). CDR3 nucleotide sequence: TGTGCCAGCTTCAAAATGAGACAGGGAAACACCGGGGAGCTGTTTTTT. Its translation: CASFKMRQGNTGELFF.

This clone was counted between two and nine times. J is TRBJ1-1 and V is TRBV18; D gene ambiguous. V shed 3 bases and J shed 0 bases, with 11 bases lying between them. Germline V gene lookup returns CDR1 KGHSH and CDR2 LQKENI. The CDR3 sequence is 15 residues long. Here the CDR3 reads CASSPVMELNTEAFF. The CDR3 nucleotides are TGTGCCAGCTCACCGGTAATGGAATTGAACACTGAAGCTTTCTTT.

This chain links TRBV30 with TRBJ1-2; possibly TRBD1 for D (5 bases). The CDR3 runs to 14 residues. Trimming shortened V by 1 base and J by 8 bases, and 17 bases separated the two germline ends. The V gene's germline CDR1 is GTSNPN and CDR2 SVGIG (reference sequence). This chain's CDR3 is CAWSARGTAGGYTF. The DNA for the CDR3 is TGTGCCTGGAGTGCCCGGGGCACCGCCGGGGGCTACACCTTC. The variable domain in full, completed from reference TRBV30 and TRBJ1-2, reads SQTIHQWPATLVQPVGSPLSLECTVEGTSNPNLYWYRQAAGRGLQLLFYSVGIGQISSEVPQNLSASRPQDRQFILSSKKLLLSDSGFYLCAWSARGTAGGYTFGSGTRLTVV.

The chain is built from TRBV5-1 and TRBJ2-5, with D possibly being TRBD2 (7 bases). The CDR3 contains 16 residues. Trimming removed 4 bases from V and 3 bases from J, with 19 bases in between. The V gene's germline CDR1 is SGHRS and CDR2 YFSETQ. The CDR3 DNA sequence: TGCGCCAGCAGCCCCGGGGAGGGGGGATACAAAGAGACCCAGTACTTC. This codes for CASSPGEGGYKETQYF. Full variable domain (outside the CDR3, taken from reference TRBV5-1 and TRBJ2-5): KAGVTQTPRYLIKTRGQQVTLSCSPISGHRSVSWYQQTPGQGLQFLFEYFSETQRNKGNFPGRFSGRQFSNSRSEMNVSTLELGDSALYLCASSPGEGGYKETQYFGPGTRLLVL.

The chain is built from TRBV30 and TRBJ2-7; TRBD2 matches 7 bases. Germline loops: CDR1 GTSNPN, CDR2 SVGIG (reference sequence). This CDR3 has 13 residues. With 2 bases clipped from V and 3 bases from J, the junction kept 4 bases outside the gene matches. The CDR3: CAWSLGEGYEQYF. For the CDR3, the DNA is TGTGCCTGGAGTTTGGGGGAGGGCTACGAGCAGTACTTC. The variable domain in full, completed from reference TRBV30 and TRBJ2-7, reads SQTIHQWPATLVQPVGSPLSLECTVEGTSNPNLYWYRQAAGRGLQLLFYSVGIGQISSEVPQNLSASRPQDRQFILSSKKLLLSDSGFYLCAWSLGEGYEQYFGPGTRLTVT.

The chain uses TRBV2 and TRBJ1-2; tentative D call: TRBD1 (5 bases). In germline, CDR1 is SNHLY, CDR2 FYNNEI. This CDR3 region has 14 residues. V was cut by 0 bases and J by 13 bases, with 18 bases left in between. CDR3 sequence (DNA): TGTGCCAGCAGTGAAGCGCTTCAGGGCAGGGAGACCACCTTC. Translated: CASSEALQGRETTF.

The chain uses TRBV7-2 and TRBJ2-4; 7 positions match TRBD2. Unmatched junction bases numbered 10, after V lost 5 bases and J lost 6 bases. The CDR3 totals 15 residues. Germline-derived CDR1 and CDR2 are SGHTA and FQGNSA. CDR3 bases: TGTGCCAGCAGCCTCCCCGGACTAGAGGGAAACATTCAGTACTTC. Translated, it gives CASSLPGLEGNIQYF.

The CDR3 coding sequence is TGTGCCAGCAGTTACGCAGGGGCCACCGGGGAGCTGTTTTTT. This sequence encodes CASSYAGATGELFF. The V call is TRBV6-5, the J call TRBJ2-2, with D possibly being TRBD1 (6 bases). Trimming shortened V by 2 bases and J by 4 bases, and 8 bases separated the two germline ends. The CDR3 has 14 amino acids. Germline V gene data show CDR1 as MNHEY and CDR2 as SVGAGI.

The CDR3 DNA is TGTGCCAGCAGTTCCAAACTAGCGGGAGTGACAGATACGCAGTATTTT. This sequence encodes CASSSKLAGVTDTQYF. The V call is TRBV27, the J call TRBJ2-3; 11 nucleotides line up with TRBD2. Looked up from germline, CDR1 is MNHEY and CDR2 is SMNVEV (reference sequence). The CDR3 is 16 amino acids. V dropped 4 bases and J dropped 3; count of bases not matched to a gene: 6.

V gene TRBV27 combines with J gene TRBJ2-5; perhaps D is TRBD1 or TRBD2 (5 bases each). Trimming took off 6 bases at V and 2 bases at J, with 13 bases between the two ends. Germline V lookup: CDR1 MNHEY, CDR2 SMNVEV (reference sequence). CDR3 length: 14 residues. CDR3 residues: CASRRGNLQETQYF. The CDR3, as DNA: TGTGCCAGCAGGAGGGGAAACCTACAAGAGACCCAGTACTTC.

This clone has just one count. CDR3: CARSLIIGVTYNEQFF. The CDR3 DNA reads as TGTGCCAGAAGCTTGATTATCGGGGTCACCTACAATGAGCAGTTCTTC. This chain joins TRBV5-3 and TRBJ2-1; D perhaps matches TRBD2 (5 bases). TRBV5-3 is assigned to the ORF class and has an uncertain function. Trimming cost V 1 base and J 2 bases, with 13 bases left between them. The CDR3 length is 16 residues.

The rearrangement links TRBV7-2 to TRBJ2-2; TRBD1 might be the D (6 bases). The V end was cut by 2 bases, the J end by 5 bases, with 12 bases between. This CDR3 has 15 amino acids. The germline CDR1 and CDR2 sequences are SGHTA and FQGNSA. As DNA, the CDR3 is TGTGCCAGCAGCTTAAGGCAGGGGCAGACCGGGGAGCTGTTTTTT. Translation gives CASSLRQGQTGELFF.

The genes are TRBV19 and TRBJ2-4; D possibly matches TRBD1 or TRBD2 (5 bases each). Trimming left V 7 bases short and J 9 bases short, with 13 bases between. This CDR3 is 12 amino acids long. The germline V gene has CDR1 LNHDA and CDR2 SQIVND (reference sequence). CDR3 sequence reads: CASTREQGIQYF. The CDR3 bases are TGTGCCAGTACCAGGGAGCAGGGCATTCAGTACTTC.

This sequence joins TRBV28 and TRBJ2-4, with a tentative D call TRBD2 (6 bases). The ends were cut back, 8 bases at V and 1 base at J, with 15 bases in the middle. The CDR3 is made up of 15 amino acids. Germline loops: CDR1 MDHEN, CDR2 SYDVKM. DNA of the CDR3: TGTGCCAGCGGCCCTCCTGGGGGGGCCAAAAACATTCAGTACTTC. Amino acid sequence: CASGPPGGAKNIQYF.

As DNA, the CDR3 is TGTGCCGGGACAGGGCCCATGAACACTGAAGCTTTCTTT. It encodes CAGTGPMNTEAFF. The V call is TRBV6-1, the J call TRBJ1-1; the match to TRBD1 covers 9 bases. The CDR3 has 13 amino acids. The junction had 4 bases not matched to a gene; V was cut back by 11 bases and J by 0 bases. The germline gives CDR1 MNHNS, CDR2 SASEGT.

The J gene is TRBJ2-1, the V gene TRBV6-5; no reliable D call. Germline V gene lookup returns CDR1 MNHEY and CDR2 SVGAGI. This CDR3 has 14 residues. Trimming left V 1 base short and J 6 bases short, with 10 bases between. CDR3 nucleotides: TGTGCCAGCAGTTACTGGGGTACTCTCAATGAGCAGTTCTTC. Amino acid sequence: CASSYWGTLNEQFF.